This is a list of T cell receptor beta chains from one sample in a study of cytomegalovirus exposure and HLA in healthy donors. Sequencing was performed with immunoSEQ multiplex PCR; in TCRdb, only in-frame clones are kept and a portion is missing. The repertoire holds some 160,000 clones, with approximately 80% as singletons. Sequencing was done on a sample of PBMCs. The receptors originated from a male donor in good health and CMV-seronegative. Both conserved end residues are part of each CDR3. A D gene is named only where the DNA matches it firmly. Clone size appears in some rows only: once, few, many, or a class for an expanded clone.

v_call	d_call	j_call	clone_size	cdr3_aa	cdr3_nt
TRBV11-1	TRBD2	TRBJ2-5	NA	CASSRREDQETQYF	TGTGCCAGCAGCCGGCGGGAGGACCAAGAGACCCAGTACTTC
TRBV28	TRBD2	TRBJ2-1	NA	CASSRTSGGIGREEFF	TGTGCCAGCAGTAGGACTAGCGGGGGTATAGGCCGAGAGGAGTTCTTC
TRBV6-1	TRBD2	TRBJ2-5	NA	CASSDLLAVQETQYF	TGTGCCAGCAGTGACCTTCTAGCGGTCCAAGAGACCCAGTACTTC
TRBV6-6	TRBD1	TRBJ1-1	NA	CASRTPQGATEAFF	TGTGCCAGCAGAACCCCACAGGGGGCAACTGAAGCTTTCTTT
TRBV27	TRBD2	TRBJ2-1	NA	CASSFSAGNEQFF	TGTGCCAGCAGTTTCTCAGCGGGAAATGAGCAGTTCTTC
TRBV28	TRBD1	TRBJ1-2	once	CASSSPGGRYGYTF	TGTGCCAGCAGTTCACCAGGGGGTCGCTATGGCTACACCTTC
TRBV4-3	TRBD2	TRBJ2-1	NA	CASSQTGTSGIYNEQFF	TGCGCCAGCAGCCAAACCGGGACTAGCGGGATATACAATGAGCAGTTCTTC
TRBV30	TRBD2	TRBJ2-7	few	CAWKVAGGYEQYF	TGTGCCTGGAAAGTGGCGGGAGGTTACGAGCAGTACTTC
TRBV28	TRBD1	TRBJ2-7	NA	CASSFWGQEAPYEQYF	TGTGCCAGCAGTTTTTGGGGACAGGAGGCTCCCTACGAGCAGTACTTC
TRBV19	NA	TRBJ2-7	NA	CASSIRQASYEQYF	TGTGCCAGTAGTATAAGGCAGGCCTCCTACGAGCAGTACTTC
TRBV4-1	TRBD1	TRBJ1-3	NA	CASSLLPDRAGNTIYF	TGCGCCAGCAGCCTTTTACCGGACAGGGCTGGAAACACCATATATTTT
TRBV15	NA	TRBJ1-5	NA	CATSRGGGSNQPQHF	TGTGCCACCAGCAGGGGGGGAGGGAGCAATCAGCCCCAGCATTTT
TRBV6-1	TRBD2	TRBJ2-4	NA	CASSDYRSGRAPNIQYF	TGTGCCAGCAGTGATTACCGCAGCGGGAGGGCCCCAAACATTCAGTACTTC
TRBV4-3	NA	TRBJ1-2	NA	CASSQGPQAGYTF	TGCGCCAGCAGCCAAGGGCCTCAAGCGGGCTACACCTTC
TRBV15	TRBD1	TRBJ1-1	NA	CATSATGVTEAFF	TGTGCCACCAGCGCCACAGGGGTAACTGAAGCTTTCTTT
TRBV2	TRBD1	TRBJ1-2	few	CASSNTGGGYGYTF	TGTGCCAGCAGTAATACAGGGGGAGGCTATGGCTACACCTTC
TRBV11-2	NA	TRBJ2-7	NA	CASSLGTSYEQYF	TGTGCCAGCAGCTTAGGGACAAGCTACGAGCAGTACTTC
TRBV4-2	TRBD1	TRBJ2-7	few	CASSQPDRGNEQYF	TGTGCCAGCAGCCAACCGGACAGGGGGAACGAGCAGTACTTC
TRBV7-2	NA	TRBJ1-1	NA	CASRKDSWDTEAFF	TGTGCCAGCAGAAAAGACAGCTGGGACACTGAAGCTTTCTTT
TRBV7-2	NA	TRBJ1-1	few	CASSLGRGQRNTEAFF	TGTGCCAGCAGCTTAGGAAGAGGACAGAGAAACACTGAAGCTTTCTTT
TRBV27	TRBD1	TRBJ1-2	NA	CASSFPDRQGISFRTF	TGTGCCAGCAGTTTCCCCGACAGACAGGGGATATCTTTTCGGACCTTC
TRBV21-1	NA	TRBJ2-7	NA	CATPSTAFYEQYF	TGTGCCACCCCCTCGACAGCCTTTTACGAGCAGTACTTC
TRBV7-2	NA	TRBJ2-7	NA	CASSLGGGLYEQYF	TGTGCCAGCAGCTTAGGAGGGGGTCTCTACGAGCAGTACTTC
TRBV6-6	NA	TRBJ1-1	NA	CASSYSWGDTEAFF	TGTGCCAGTAGTTACTCATGGGGCGACACTGAAGCTTTCTTT
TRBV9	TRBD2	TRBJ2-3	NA	CASSVTLAGGTDTQYF	TGTGCCAGCAGCGTAACCCTAGCGGGGGGCACAGATACGCAGTATTTT
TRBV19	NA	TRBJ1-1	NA	CASNPDTENTEAFF	TGTGCCAGTAACCCGGACACGGAGAACACTGAAGCTTTCTTT
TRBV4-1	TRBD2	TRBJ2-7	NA	CASSPKTSGSLSSYEQYF	TGCGCCAGCAGCCCCAAGACTAGCGGGAGCCTCAGCTCCTACGAGCAGTACTTC
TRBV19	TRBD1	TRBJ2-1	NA	CASNFLGTGDNEQFF	TGTGCCAGTAACTTTCTCGGGACAGGGGACAATGAGCAGTTCTTC
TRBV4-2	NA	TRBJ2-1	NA	CASSPDFSNYNEQFF	TGTGCCAGCAGTCCGGACTTCTCGAACTACAATGAGCAGTTCTTC
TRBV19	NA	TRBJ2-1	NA	CASSKKAKGVTYNEQFF	TGTGCCAGTAGTAAAAAAGCAAAAGGAGTCACCTACAATGAGCAGTTCTTC
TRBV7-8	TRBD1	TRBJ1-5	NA	CASSPSRQGQQPQHF	TGTGCCAGCAGCCCGTCGAGGCAGGGACAGCAGCCCCAGCATTTT
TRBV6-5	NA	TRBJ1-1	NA	CASSYWAGVNTEAFF	TGTGCCAGCAGTTACTGGGCAGGGGTGAACACTGAAGCTTTCTTT
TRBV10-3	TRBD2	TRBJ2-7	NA	CAISESLGGTRYEQYF	TGTGCCATCAGTGAGTCGCTGGGGGGGACCCGGTACGAGCAGTACTTC
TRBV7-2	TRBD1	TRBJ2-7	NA	CASSLRTGLSYEQYF	TGTGCCAGCAGCTTACGGACAGGGCTGTCCTACGAGCAGTACTTC